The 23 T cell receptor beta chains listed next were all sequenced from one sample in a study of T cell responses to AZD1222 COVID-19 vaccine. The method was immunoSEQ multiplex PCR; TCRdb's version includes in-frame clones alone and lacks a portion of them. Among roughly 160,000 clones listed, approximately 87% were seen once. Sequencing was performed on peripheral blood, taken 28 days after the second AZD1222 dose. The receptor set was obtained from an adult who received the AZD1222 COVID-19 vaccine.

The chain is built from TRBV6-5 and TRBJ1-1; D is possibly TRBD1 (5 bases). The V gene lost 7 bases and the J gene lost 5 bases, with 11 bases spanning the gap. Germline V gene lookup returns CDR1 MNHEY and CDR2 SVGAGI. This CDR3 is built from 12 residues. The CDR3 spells CASTPGGTEAFF. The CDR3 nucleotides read TGTGCCAGCACCCCGGGGGGGACTGAAGCTTTCTTT.

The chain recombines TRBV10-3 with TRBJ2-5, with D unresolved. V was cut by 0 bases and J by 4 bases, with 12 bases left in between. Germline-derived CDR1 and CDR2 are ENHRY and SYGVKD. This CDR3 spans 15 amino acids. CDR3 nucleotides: TGTGCCATCAGTGAGTCGAGAGGAGCGACAGAGACCCAGTACTTC. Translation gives CAISESRGATETQYF.

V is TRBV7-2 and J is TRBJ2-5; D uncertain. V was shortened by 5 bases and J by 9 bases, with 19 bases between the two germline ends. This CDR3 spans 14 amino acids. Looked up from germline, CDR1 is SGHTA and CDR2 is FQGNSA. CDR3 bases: TGTGCCAGCAGCCGCCGTCGAGGCTTTGAGGCCCAGTACTTC. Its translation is CASSRRRGFEAQYF.

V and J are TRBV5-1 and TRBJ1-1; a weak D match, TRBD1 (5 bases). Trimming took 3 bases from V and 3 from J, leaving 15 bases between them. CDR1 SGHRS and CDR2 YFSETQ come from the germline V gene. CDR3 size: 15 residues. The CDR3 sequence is CASSYIPGTDTEAFF. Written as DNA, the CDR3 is TGCGCCAGCAGCTATATCCCCGGGACCGACACTGAAGCTTTCTTT.

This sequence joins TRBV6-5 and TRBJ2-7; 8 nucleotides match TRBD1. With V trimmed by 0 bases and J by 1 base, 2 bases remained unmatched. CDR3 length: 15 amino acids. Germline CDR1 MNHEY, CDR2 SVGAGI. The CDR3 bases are TGTGCCAGCAGTTACTCGGGGACAGGATCCTACGAGCAGTACTTC. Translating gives CASSYSGTGSYEQYF.

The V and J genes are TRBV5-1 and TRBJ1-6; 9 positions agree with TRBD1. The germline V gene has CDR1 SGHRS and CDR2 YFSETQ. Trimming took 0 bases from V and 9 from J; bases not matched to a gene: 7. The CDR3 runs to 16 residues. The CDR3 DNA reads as TGCGCCAGCAGCTTGGCCGCTGGGACAGGGTCTTCACCCCTCCACTTT. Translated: CASSLAAGTGSSPLHF.

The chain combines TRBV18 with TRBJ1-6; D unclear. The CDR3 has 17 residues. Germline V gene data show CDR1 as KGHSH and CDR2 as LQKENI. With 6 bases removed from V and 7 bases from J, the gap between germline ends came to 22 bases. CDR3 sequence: CASSPLGPPLENSPLHF. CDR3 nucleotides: TGTGCCAGCTCCCCGCTCGGACCCCCTCTCGAAAATTCACCCCTCCACTTT.

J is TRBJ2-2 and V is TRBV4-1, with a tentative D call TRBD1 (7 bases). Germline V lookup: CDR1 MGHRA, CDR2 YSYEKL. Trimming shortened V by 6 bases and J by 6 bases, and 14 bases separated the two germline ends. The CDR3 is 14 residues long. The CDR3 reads CASRGPGGSGELFF. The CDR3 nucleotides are TGCGCCAGCAGGGGTCCAGGGGGGTCCGGGGAGCTGTTTTTT.

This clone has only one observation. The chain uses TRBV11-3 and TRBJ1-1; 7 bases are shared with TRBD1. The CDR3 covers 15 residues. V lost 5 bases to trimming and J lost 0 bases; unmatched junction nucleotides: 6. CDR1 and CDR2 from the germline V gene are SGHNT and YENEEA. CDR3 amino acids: CASSQQGTMNTEAFF. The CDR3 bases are TGTGCCAGCAGCCAACAGGGGACCATGAACACTGAAGCTTTCTTT.

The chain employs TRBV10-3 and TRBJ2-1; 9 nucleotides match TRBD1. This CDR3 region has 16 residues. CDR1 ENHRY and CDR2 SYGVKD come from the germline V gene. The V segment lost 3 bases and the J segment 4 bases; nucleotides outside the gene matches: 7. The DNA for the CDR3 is TGTGCCATCAGTGATGCCGGGACAGGGAGTTACAATGAGCAGTTCTTC. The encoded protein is CAISDAGTGSYNEQFF.

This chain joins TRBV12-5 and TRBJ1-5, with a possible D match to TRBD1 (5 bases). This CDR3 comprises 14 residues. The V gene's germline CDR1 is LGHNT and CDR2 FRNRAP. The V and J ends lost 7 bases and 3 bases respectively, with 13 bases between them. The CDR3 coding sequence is TGTGCTAGTGCCCCCGACAGAACCAATCAGCCCCAGCATTTT. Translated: CASAPDRTNQPQHF.

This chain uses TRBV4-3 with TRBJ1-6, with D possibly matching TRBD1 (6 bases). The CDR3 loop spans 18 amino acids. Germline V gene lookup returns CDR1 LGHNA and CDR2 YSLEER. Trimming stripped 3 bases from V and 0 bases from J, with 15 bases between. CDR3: CASSQTTGPSSYNSPLHF. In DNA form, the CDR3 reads TGCGCCAGCAGCCAGACGACAGGCCCTAGCTCCTATAATTCACCCCTCCACTTT.

The CDR3, as DNA: TGTGCCTGGATGTCGGGCGTCCGAGCTTTCTTT. Its translation: CAWMSGVRAFF. The chain joins TRBV30 to TRBJ1-1, with unresolved D. The CDR3 totals 11 residues. V was trimmed by 4 bases and J by 10 bases, leaving 13 bases between them. The V gene's germline CDR1 is GTSNPN and CDR2 SVGIG (reference sequence). The full variable domain, completed using reference TRBV30 and TRBJ1-1, is SQTIHQWPATLVQPVGSPLSLECTVEGTSNPNLYWYRQAAGRGLQLLFYSVGIGQISSEVPQNLSASRPQDRQFILSSKKLLLSDSGFYLCAWMSGVRAFFGQGTRLTVV.

Here the CDR3 DNA reads TGTGCCAGTAGTATAAGTTGGGGGAACCAAGAGACCCAGTACTTC. It translates to CASSISWGNQETQYF. This chain joins TRBV19 and TRBJ2-5; D possibly uses TRBD1 or TRBD2 (5 bases each). The CDR3 totals 15 residues. With 2 bases removed from V and 0 bases from J, the gap between germline ends came to 10 bases. CDR1 is LNHDA and CDR2 is SQIVND in the germline V gene (reference sequence).

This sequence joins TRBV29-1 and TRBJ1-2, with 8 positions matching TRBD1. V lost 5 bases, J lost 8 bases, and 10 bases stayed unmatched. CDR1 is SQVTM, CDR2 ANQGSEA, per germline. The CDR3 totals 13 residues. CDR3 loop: CSVSAGTGNGYTF. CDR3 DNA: TGCAGCGTTTCCGCCGGGACAGGAAACGGCTACACCTTC. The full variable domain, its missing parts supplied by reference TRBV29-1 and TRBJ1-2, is SAVISQKPSRDICQRGTSLTIQCQVDSQVTMMFWYRQQPGQSLTLIATANQGSEATYESGFVIDKFPISRPNLTFSTLTVSNMSPEDSSIYLCSVSAGTGNGYTFGSGTRLTVV.

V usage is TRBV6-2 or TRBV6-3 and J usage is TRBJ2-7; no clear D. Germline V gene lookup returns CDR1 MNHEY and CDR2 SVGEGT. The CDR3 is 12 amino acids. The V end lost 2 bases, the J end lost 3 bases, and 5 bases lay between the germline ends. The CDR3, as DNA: TGTGCCAGCAGTTACAAAGACTACGAGCAGTACTTC. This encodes CASSYKDYEQYF.

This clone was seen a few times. This chain's CDR3 is CASTWDRLYGYTF. The CDR3 DNA is TGTGCCAGCACCTGGGACCGACTCTATGGCTACACCTTC. This chain joins TRBV6-5 and TRBJ1-2; maybe TRBD1 (5 bases). Trimming cost V 7 bases and J 4 bases, with 13 bases left between them. Germline V gene lookup returns CDR1 MNHEY and CDR2 SVGAGI. This CDR3 contains 13 residues.

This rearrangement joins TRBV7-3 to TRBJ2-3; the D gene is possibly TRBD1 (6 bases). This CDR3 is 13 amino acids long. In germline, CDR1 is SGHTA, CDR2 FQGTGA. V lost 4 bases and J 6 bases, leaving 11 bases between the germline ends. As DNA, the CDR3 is TGTGCCAGCAGCTCCCAGGGGATCGATACGCAGTATTTT. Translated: CASSSQGIDTQYF. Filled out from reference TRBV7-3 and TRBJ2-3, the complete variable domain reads GAGVSQTPSNKVTEKGKYVELRCDPISGHTALYWYRQSLGQGPEFLIYFQGTGAADDSGLPNDRFFAVRPEGSVSTLKIQRTERGDSAVYLCASSSQGIDTQYFGPGTRLTVL.

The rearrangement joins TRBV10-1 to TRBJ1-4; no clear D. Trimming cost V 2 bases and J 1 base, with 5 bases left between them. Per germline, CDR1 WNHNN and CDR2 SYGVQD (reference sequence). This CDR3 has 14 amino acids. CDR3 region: CASSEHGTNEKLFF. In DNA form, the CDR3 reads TGCGCCAGCAGTGAGCACGGAACTAATGAAAAACTGTTTTTT.

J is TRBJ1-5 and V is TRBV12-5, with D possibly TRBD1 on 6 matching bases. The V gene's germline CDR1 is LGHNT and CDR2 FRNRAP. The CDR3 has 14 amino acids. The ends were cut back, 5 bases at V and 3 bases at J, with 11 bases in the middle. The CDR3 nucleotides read TGTGCTAGTGGTCCCGGACAGAACAATCAGCCCCAGCATTTT. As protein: CASGPGQNNQPQHF.

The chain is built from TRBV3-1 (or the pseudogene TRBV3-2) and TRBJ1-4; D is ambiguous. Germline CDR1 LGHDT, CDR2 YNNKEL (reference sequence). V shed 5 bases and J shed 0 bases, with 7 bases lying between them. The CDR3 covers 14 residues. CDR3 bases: TGTGCCAGCAGCAGGGTTGCAACTAATGAAAAACTGTTTTTT. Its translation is CASSRVATNEKLFF.

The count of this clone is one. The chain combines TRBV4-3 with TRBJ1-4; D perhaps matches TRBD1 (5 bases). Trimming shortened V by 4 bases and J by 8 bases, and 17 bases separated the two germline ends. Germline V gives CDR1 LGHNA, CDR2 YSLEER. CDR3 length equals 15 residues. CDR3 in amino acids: CASSPGRGREEKLFF. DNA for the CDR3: TGCGCCAGCAGCCCAGGGCGGGGAAGGGAGGAAAAACTGTTTTTT.

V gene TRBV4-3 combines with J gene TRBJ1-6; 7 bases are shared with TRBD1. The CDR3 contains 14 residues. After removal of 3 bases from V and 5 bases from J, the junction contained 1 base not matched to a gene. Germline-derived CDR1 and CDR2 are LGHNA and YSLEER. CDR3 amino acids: CASSQTGNNSPLHF. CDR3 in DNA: TGCGCCAGCAGCCAGACAGGGAATAATTCACCCCTCCACTTT.